These 17 T cell receptor beta chains came from one sample sequenced in a study of CD8+ T cells in alopecia areata. The treatment here: oral pan-JAK inhibitor, 5-10 mg twice daily. cDNA prepared by RNA extraction and subsequent reverse transcription served as the template for sequencing. The data were produced by immunoSEQ multiplex PCR, yet TCRdb's version contains in-frame clones alone and is incomplete. This sample has about 120,000 clones, with about 54% found just once. Sequencing used CD8+ T cells sorted from blood, obtained at week 4, from a patient treated with tofacitinib. All receptors come from a human donor with alopecia areata.

The V gene is TRBV10-3, the J gene TRBJ2-2, with D perhaps TRBD1 (6 bases). Trimming shortened V by 2 bases and J by 7 bases, and 11 bases separated the two germline ends. The CDR3 has 14 residues. Germline CDR1 ENHRY, CDR2 SYGVKD. For the CDR3, the DNA is TGTGCCATCAGTGAGGCTTCGACAGGCGGGGAGCTGTTTTTT. It codes for CAISEASTGGELFF.

The V and J genes are TRBV27 and TRBJ1-4; D is perhaps TRBD1 (5 bases). Germline CDR1 reads MNHEY; CDR2 reads SMNVEV (reference sequence). This CDR3 has 13 residues. Trimming stripped 6 bases from V and 6 bases from J, with 11 bases between. CDR3 in DNA: TGTGCCAGCAGGCCGGGACTCGATGAAAAACTGTTTTTT. Its protein is CASRPGLDEKLFF.

This clone was seen a handful of times. This rearrangement joins TRBV28 to TRBJ2-5; 10 nucleotides match TRBD1. V was pared by 4 bases and J by 3 bases, with 8 bases of the junction left unmatched. The germline CDR1 and CDR2 sequences are MDHEN and SYDVKM. The CDR3 has 16 amino acids. The CDR3 nucleotides are TGTGCCAGCAGTTCCCGACAGGGGGCTAGGGAAGAGACCCAGTACTTC. Protein: CASSSRQGAREETQYF.

This clone was seen only a few times. The chain links TRBV30 to TRBJ2-1; the D is unclear. V lost 2 bases to trimming and J lost 4 bases, with 9 bases between them. This CDR3 region has 13 residues. Germline values: CDR1 GTSNPN, CDR2 SVGIG (reference sequence). The CDR3 coding sequence is TGTGCCTGGAGTCCCGACCGTTACAATGAGCAGTTCTTC. Its protein is CAWSPDRYNEQFF. Variable domain in full (rest from reference TRBV30 and TRBJ2-1): SQTIHQWPATLVQPVGSPLSLECTVEGTSNPNLYWYRQAAGRGLQLLFYSVGIGQISSEVPQNLSASRPQDRQFILSSKKLLLSDSGFYLCAWSPDRYNEQFFGPGTRLTVL.

The chain is built from TRBV7-9 and TRBJ2-1; 7 nucleotides line up with TRBD1. The germline gives CDR1 SEHNR, CDR2 FQNEAQ (reference sequence). The CDR3 totals 14 residues. Trimming took 5 bases from V and 5 from J; bases not matched to a gene: 6. The CDR3 nucleotides read TGTGCCAGCAGCCACCGGGACAGAAACAATGAGCAGTTCTTC. It is translated as CASSHRDRNNEQFF. The variable domain in full, completed from reference TRBV7-9 and TRBJ2-1, reads DTGVSQNPRHKITKRGQNVTFRCDPISEHNRLYWYRQTLGQGPEFLTYFQNEAQLEKSRLLSDRFSAERPKGSFSTLEIQRTEQGDSAMYLCASSHRDRNNEQFFGPGTRLTVL.

This chain links TRBV15 with TRBJ1-5; D is unresolved. V was cut by 5 bases and J by 7 bases, with 15 bases left in between. Germline CDR1 LNHNV, CDR2 YYDKDF (reference sequence). The CDR3 contains 14 residues. Here the CDR3 reads CATSSVVGPQPQHF. The CDR3 region has the DNA TGTGCCACCAGCTCGGTCGTCGGACCCCAGCCCCAGCATTTT.

This clone was observed a few times. The V call is TRBV5-1, the J call TRBJ2-7, with D perhaps matching TRBD2 (5 bases). Germline assignment: CDR1 SGHRS and CDR2 YFSETQ. V lost 2 bases and J lost 2, with 17 bases in between. CDR3 size: 16 residues. The CDR3 protein is CASSLGEGLKTYEQYF. As DNA, the CDR3 is TGCGCCAGCAGCTTAGGAGAGGGTCTCAAGACCTACGAGCAGTACTTC. The whole variable domain, filled in from reference TRBV5-1 and TRBJ2-7, reads KAGVTQTPRYLIKTRGQQVTLSCSPISGHRSVSWYQQTPGQGLQFLFEYFSETQRNKGNFPGRFSGRQFSNSRSEMNVSTLELGDSALYLCASSLGEGLKTYEQYFGPGTRLTVT.

The chain recombines TRBV15 with TRBJ2-7; TRBD1 matches 7 bases. V lost 3 bases, J lost 6 bases, and 5 bases stayed unmatched. The CDR3 is 13 residues long. Germline V CDR1 and CDR2: LNHNV, YYDKDF (reference sequence). Here the CDR3 reads CATSSHRGSEQYF. The CDR3 DNA follows: TGTGCCACCAGCAGTCACAGGGGCAGCGAGCAGTACTTC.

This clone has just a few counts. V and J are TRBV18 and TRBJ2-1, with TRBD2 as a possible D gene (6 bases). The CDR3 sequence is 14 residues long. Germline CDR1 and CDR2: KGHSH and LQKENI. V lost 1 base to trimming and J lost 4 bases, with 8 bases between them. CDR3 in DNA: TGTGCCAGCTCACCACAGGAGGGATACAATGAGCAGTTCTTC. It yields the protein CASSPQEGYNEQFF.

In its sample, this clone was seen once. The genes are TRBV30 and TRBJ1-2, with D possibly being TRBD1 (6 bases). The V gene's germline CDR1 is GTSNPN and CDR2 SVGIG (reference sequence). This CDR3 spans 13 amino acids. Trimming stripped 4 bases from V and 4 bases from J, with 13 bases between. The CDR3: CAWTPGGSYGYTF. The CDR3 coding sequence is TGTGCCTGGACCCCCGGGGGCTCCTATGGCTACACCTTC.

The chain joins TRBV29-1 to TRBJ2-7; D may correspond to TRBD1 or TRBD2 (5 bases each). Between the trimmed V and J ends, which lost 5 bases and 1 base, there was a span of 12 bases. The CDR3 is made up of 13 amino acids. Germline V gene sequence: CDR1 SQVTM, CDR2 ANQGSEA. The CDR3 nucleotides read TGCAGCGTTCGGGACGGTGCTTCCTACGAGCAGTACTTC. Translating it yields CSVRDGASYEQYF.

V gene TRBV27 combines with J gene TRBJ2-3; D unclear. The CDR3 length is 12 residues. CDR1 MNHEY and CDR2 SMNVEV come from the germline V gene (reference sequence). Deletions cut 5 bases from V and 2 bases from J, with 5 bases between. The CDR3 is CASSLPTDTQYF. CDR3 coding DNA: TGTGCCAGCAGTCTTCCCACAGATACGCAGTATTTT.

The V call is TRBV19, the J call TRBJ2-5, with D possibly being TRBD2 (6 bases). The CDR3 is 13 amino acids. CDR1 LNHDA and CDR2 SQIVND come from the germline V gene (reference sequence). Trimming shortened V by 5 bases and J by 2 bases, and 9 bases separated the two germline ends. The CDR3 here is CASSWREQETQYF. The CDR3 bases are TGTGCCAGTAGTTGGAGGGAACAAGAGACCCAGTACTTC.

The rearrangement links TRBV7-9 to TRBJ2-1; 14 positions agree with TRBD2. The CDR3 has 14 amino acids. CDR1 and CDR2 (germline): SEHNR, FQNEAQ (reference sequence). The trim removed 5 bases at V and 9 bases at J, leaving 3 bases unmatched. CDR3 bases: TGTGCCAGCAGCCGACTAGCGGGGGGGCCTGAGCAGTTCTTC. Its protein is CASSRLAGGPEQFF. Full variable domain (missing parts from reference TRBV7-9 and TRBJ2-1): DTGVSQNPRHKITKRGQNVTFRCDPISEHNRLYWYRQTLGQGPEFLTYFQNEAQLEKSRLLSDRFSAERPKGSFSTLEIQRTEQGDSAMYLCASSRLAGGPEQFFGPGTRLTVL.

The V and J genes are TRBV6-5 and TRBJ2-5; D unresolved. The CDR3 is 15 amino acids. With 5 bases removed from V and 5 bases from J, the gap between germline ends came to 18 bases. CDR1 MNHEY and CDR2 SVGAGI come from the germline V gene. CDR3 sequence reads: CASSPFAGFLETQYF. The CDR3 DNA reads as TGTGCCAGCAGTCCCTTTGCCGGGTTTCTGGAGACCCAGTACTTC.

The chain combines TRBV11-2 with TRBJ2-2; unclear D gene. The germline gives CDR1 SGHAT, CDR2 FQNNGV. Between the trimmed V and J ends, which lost 1 base and 7 bases, there was a span of 4 bases. The CDR3 is 12 residues long. The CDR3 loop reads CASSLVVGELFF. Written as DNA, the CDR3 is TGTGCCAGCAGCTTAGTGGTCGGGGAGCTGTTTTTT.

The chain carries TRBV7-9 and TRBJ2-7; a possible D gene is TRBD1 (5 bases). Germline values: CDR1 SEHNR, CDR2 FQNEAQ (reference sequence). The CDR3 covers 13 residues. Trimming removed 5 bases from V and 6 bases from J, with 14 bases in between. The CDR3 coding sequence is TGTGCCAGCAGCGCCGTGGGGCCTGTCGAGCAGTACTTC. It translates to CASSAVGPVEQYF.